This TCR beta chain comes out of a study of OX40 agonist ivuxolimab in advanced cancers. Concerning the study at large: Ivuxolimab, which targeted the costimulatory receptor OX40 (CD134), was an agonistic, fully human IgG2 monoclonal antibody. Intravenous ivuxolimab was administered to patients every 2 weeks at six dose levels: 0.01, 0.1, 0.3, 1.5, 3 and 10 mg/kg. Patients were allowed to have had prior anti-PD-1, anti-PD-L1 or anti-CTLA-4 therapy, and 40% to 45% of the dose-escalation patients had been treated with checkpoint inhibitors. Partial responses occurred in three dose-escalation patients, of whom one had hepatocellular carcinoma and two had cutaneous melanoma. Of the roughly 54 patients in dose escalation, about 20 had hepatocellular carcinoma, approximately 15 had melanoma, 9 had renal cell carcinoma and 9 had head and neck cancer. The paper reports the monotherapy dose-escalation portion (N = 52 patients) of the phase I ivuxolimab trial. The dose-escalation cohort was about 87% male with a mean age of roughly 60 years, ranging from roughly 23 to 90. Peripheral TCRbeta sequencing aimed to test whether ivuxolimab altered TCR sequence diversity and caused clonal T-cell expansion. Findings and caveats that apply to the study as a whole: Low levels of normalized T-cell clonal expansion were also seen in some nonresponding patients. In partial responders in the 0.1-3.0 mg/kg groups, normalized peripheral clonal expansion was found to be among the lowest, especially among CD8+ T cells. After ivuxolimab, expanded clones were on average more numerous among CD8+ T cells than among CD4+ T cells. Clonal expansion of both CD4+ and CD8+ blood T cells was observed from baseline to week 6 at doses 0.1 to 3.0 mg/kg. The antigen specificity of the peripheral T cells that underwent clonal expansion was not determined.

To sequence the TCRbeta CDR3 region, genomic DNA was isolated from the sorted cells. The immunoSEQ Assay was used to sequence the TCRbeta CDR3 regions. Not all clones reach the TCRdb copy of this immuneACCESS table, which keeps in-frame sequences only. Checked studies attribute under half of the gap to unresolved V genes and leave the rest unexplained. For this sample there are approximately 58,000 clones; roughly 82% appear just once. Together, the top ten hold about 2.6% of the sample. At the junction V is shortened by 8 bases and J by 3 bases; bases outside the gene matches: 9. According to the germline V gene, CDR1 reads SGHTA and CDR2 reads FQGNSA. Measured from the cysteine to the phenylalanine, the CDR3 is 15 residues long. Just the 45-base CDR3 DNA is kept, in frame starting at base 1. Patients with a history of autoimmune disease or receiving systemic immunosuppression were excluded from the trial. Peripheral blood for TCR sequencing was collected from all dose cohorts at baseline, on cycle 4 day 1, and on cycle 7 day 1. Samples were obtained from an open-label, multicenter, first-in-human phase I dose-escalation trial of ivuxolimab. Adults with locally advanced or metastatic head and neck squamous cell, hepatocellular, melanoma or renal cell carcinoma were enrolled in the trial. CD4+ and CD8+ T cells were sorted separately from peripheral blood before TCR sequencing.

With regard to this clone: Which antigen it targets is not known. Per-nucleotide qualities are absent, and no much larger clonotype sits a single base away.

The chain was built from TRBV7-2 and TRBJ2-3, with TRBD1 identical over 9 junction bases. The material was CD4+ or CD8+ T cells sorted from blood, obtained in a trial of the OX40 agonist ivuxolimab. This sequence originates from an adult with an advanced solid tumor such as melanoma, head and neck, liver or kidney cancer. CDR3 reads: CASSPDRGRTDTQYF. The DNA is TGTGCCAGCTCCCCGGACAGGGGACGTACAGATACGCAGTATTTT.